This is a list of T cell receptor beta chains from one sample in a study of blood T cell repertoires in COVID-19. Measured with immunoSEQ multiplex PCR; TCRdb has only the in-frame clones, and not every one. The sample records approximately 240,000 clones, around 90% being singletons. Source material: peripheral blood. The receptors shown here come from a woman between 18 and 29 years old who had recovered from COVID-19. Both conserved end residues are part of each CDR3. Each record gives: D gene, J gene, clone size, V gene, CDR3 protein, CDR3 DNA. A D gene is named only where the DNA matches it firmly. Clone size, where shown, is once, few, many, or a class for clones that have expanded.

>TRBD1|TRBJ1-1|-|TRBV2
CASSRQGVSTEAFF
TGTGCCAGCAGCAGACAGGGGGTGAGCACTGAAGCTTTCTTT
>-|TRBJ2-7|-|TRBV27
CASSFVGHEQYF
TGTGCCAGCAGTTTCGTGGGCCACGAGCAGTACTTC
>-|TRBJ2-7|-|TRBV4-3
CASSLYPSETYEQYF
TGCGCCAGCAGCCTCTATCCTAGCGAAACCTACGAGCAGTACTTC
>TRBD2|TRBJ2-3|-|TRBV2
CAIETSGKRAQYF
TGTGCCATCGAGACTAGCGGGAAACGGGCGCAGTATTTT
>-|TRBJ1-3|-|TRBV7-9
CASSREYPRNTIYF
TGTGCCAGCAGCCGGGAATACCCCCGAAACACCATATATTTT
>TRBD1|TRBJ2-7|-|TRBV11-3
CASSPRQGRTYEQYF
TGTGCCAGCAGCCCCAGACAGGGAAGGACTTACGAGCAGTACTTC
>-|TRBJ2-7|-|TRBV4-3
CASSQGGNGGVYEQYF
TGCGCCAGCAGCCAAGGGGGGAATGGCGGGGTCTACGAGCAGTACTTC
>-|TRBJ2-2|-|TRBV7-3
CASSLLEAGELFF
TGTGCCAGCAGCTTACTAGAGGCCGGGGAGCTGTTTTTT
>TRBD2|TRBJ2-7|-|TRBV7-3
CASSPAGGDEQYF
TGTGCCAGCAGCCCCGCGGGGGGCGACGAGCAGTACTTC
>TRBD2|TRBJ2-1|-|TRBV6-1
CASSELAGVHEQFF
TGTGCCAGCAGTGAGTTAGCGGGAGTACATGAGCAGTTCTTC
>TRBD1|TRBJ1-2|-|TRBV18
CASSPPLQGLTYGYTF
TGTGCCAGCTCACCACCGTTACAGGGGTTGACCTATGGCTACACCTTC
>TRBD1|TRBJ2-2|-|TRBV11-2
CASSHRDRADGELFF
TGTGCCAGCAGCCACCGGGACAGGGCAGACGGGGAGCTGTTTTTT
>TRBD2|TRBJ2-1|-|TRBV7-2
CASSLSGSEQFF
TGTGCCAGCAGCCTTAGCGGGAGCGAGCAGTTCTTC
>TRBD2|TRBJ2-7|once|TRBV6-5
CASRDTSGARREQYF
TGTGCCAGCAGGGACACTAGCGGAGCACGTAGGGAGCAGTACTTC
>-|TRBJ2-1|-|TRBV2
CASRRVYNEQFF
TGTGCCAGCAGGAGGGTCTACAATGAGCAGTTCTTC
>-|TRBJ1-1|once|TRBV12-3/TRBV12-4
CASSFGGNTEAFF
TGTGCCAGCAGTTTTGGAGGCAACACTGAAGCTTTCTTT
>TRBD2|TRBJ2-1|once|TRBV7-2
CASSLGGFSYNEQFF
TGTGCCAGCAGCTTGGGGGGGTTTTCCTACAATGAGCAGTTCTTC
>-|TRBJ1-1|once|TRBV7-2
CASRRMGGMNTEAFF
TGTGCCAGCAGGCGCATGGGGGGGATGAACACTGAAGCTTTCTTT
>-|TRBJ1-2|-|TRBV7-2
CASSSDTIYGYTF
TGTGCCAGCAGCTCGGACACCATCTATGGCTACACCTTC
>-|TRBJ2-2|-|TRBV1
CTSNPIGGQGNTGELFF
TGCACCAGCAACCCCATCGGGGGACAGGGGAACACCGGGGAGCTGTTTTTT
>-|TRBJ2-7|-|TRBV4-1
CASSQPGRVYEQYF
TGCGCCAGCAGCCAACCGGGCAGGGTGTACGAGCAGTACTTC
>-|TRBJ2-7|-|TRBV10-3
CAISETKRNSYEQYF
TGTGCCATCAGTGAGACCAAGCGAAACTCCTACGAGCAGTACTTC
>-|TRBJ1-2|-|TRBV4-1
CASSQDGGYGYTF
TGCGCCAGCAGCCAAGATGGCGGATATGGCTACACCTTC
>TRBD2|TRBJ2-2|-|TRBV6-6
CASNSGNGGGELFF
TGTGCCAGCAATAGCGGGAACGGGGGCGGGGAGCTGTTTTTT
>-|TRBJ1-6|-|TRBV7-3
CASSATQGGNSPLHF
TGTGCCAGCAGCGCTACCCAGGGTGGGAATTCACCCCTCCACTTT
>-|TRBJ1-1|-|TRBV6-2/TRBV6-3
CASSGGAEAFF
TGTGCCAGCAGTGGGGGGGCTGAAGCTTTCTTT
>-|TRBJ2-1|many|TRBV27
CASSFTVTGGKFF
TGTGCCAGCAGTTTTACGGTAACAGGTGGGAAGTTCTTC
>TRBD1|TRBJ1-1|-|TRBV2
CASNPIQGLNTEAFF
TGTGCCAGCAATCCGATACAGGGGTTGAACACTGAAGCTTTCTTT
>-|TRBJ1-1|-|TRBV5-8
CASSLELVSEAFF
TGTGCCAGCAGCTTGGAACTAGTTTCTGAAGCTTTCTTT
>-|TRBJ2-7|-|TRBV6-5
CASSVDGTYEQYF
TGTGCCAGCAGCGTGGACGGGACCTACGAGCAGTACTTC
>TRBD1|TRBJ1-5|-|TRBV4-3
CASSHEVAGGSQPQHF
TGCGCCAGCAGCCATGAGGTCGCAGGGGGGAGTCAGCCCCAGCATTTT
>TRBD2|TRBJ2-3|-|TRBV7-3
CASSLGTTTDTQYF
TGTGCCAGCAGCCTCGGGACTACCACAGATACGCAGTATTTT
>-|TRBJ1-5|-|TRBV6-6
CASGLAPEDRNQPQHF
TGTGCCAGCGGGTTGGCTCCCGAGGACAGAAATCAGCCCCAGCATTTT
>-|TRBJ2-7|few|TRBV25-1
CASSGLAYEQYF
TGTGCCAGCAGCGGACTGGCCTACGAGCAGTACTTC
>TRBD1|TRBJ1-6|-|TRBV4-1
CASSLHQAGGESPLHF
TGCGCCAGCAGCCTCCACCAGGCAGGGGGCGAATCACCCCTCCACTTT
>TRBD2|TRBJ2-7|-|TRBV7-2
CASSPRGLAERYEQYF
TGTGCCAGCAGCCCTAGGGGACTAGCGGAGCGGTACGAGCAGTACTTC
>TRBD2|TRBJ2-7|-|TRBV10-3
CAISEFGAGGAYEQYF
TGTGCCATCAGTGAGTTTGGGGCGGGAGGGGCCTACGAGCAGTACTTC
>TRBD1|TRBJ2-1|-|TRBV7-2
CASSPDRTGYYNEQFF
TGTGCCAGCAGCCCCGACCGGACAGGCTACTACAATGAGCAGTTCTTC
>-|TRBJ2-2|-|TRBV11-3
CASSLSWGHTGELFF
TGTGCCAGCAGCTTATCCTGGGGGCATACCGGGGAGCTGTTTTTT
>-|TRBJ2-5|-|TRBV5-1
CASSLSSQNLQETQYF
TGCGCCAGCAGCTTGTCGTCTCAGAATTTACAAGAGACCCAGTACTTC
>-|TRBJ1-2|-|TRBV5-5
CASSFEGGGGYTF
TGTGCCAGCAGCTTCGAAGGAGGAGGTGGCTACACCTTC
>-|TRBJ2-5|-|TRBV6-1
CASSEPTLQETQYF
TGTGCCAGCAGTGAACCAACTCTACAAGAGACCCAGTACTTC
>TRBD2|TRBJ2-1|-|TRBV3-1/TRBV3-2
CASSRGGVAGGPGQFF
TGTGCCAGCAGCCGGGGTGGAGTAGCGGGAGGGCCAGGGCAGTTCTTC
>-|TRBJ2-3|once|TRBV20-1
CSASGTDTQYF
TGCAGTGCAAGCGGGACAGATACGCAGTATTTT
>-|TRBJ1-6|-|TRBV21-1
CASSKPGGSPLHF
TGTGCCAGCAGCAAACCTGGAGGATCACCCCTCCACTTT
>TRBD2|TRBJ2-2|-|TRBV5-6
CASSRLAGNTGELFF
TGTGCCAGCAGCCGACTAGCGGGAAACACCGGGGAGCTGTTTTTT
>TRBD1|TRBJ2-1|-|TRBV24-1
CATSDWTGGDEQFF
TGTGCCACCAGTGATTGGACAGGGGGGGATGAGCAGTTCTTC
>TRBD1|TRBJ2-7|-|TRBV6-2/TRBV6-3
CASSHLGQGYEQYF
TGTGCCAGCAGCCACTTGGGACAGGGGTACGAGCAGTACTTC
>-|TRBJ2-7|-|TRBV2
CASSDLAPHEQYF
TGTGCCAGCAGTGACCTAGCGCCCCACGAGCAGTACTTC
>-|TRBJ1-2|-|TRBV27
CASRDGSRFNGYTF
TGTGCCAGCCGCGACGGGAGCCGCTTTAATGGCTACACCTTC
>-|TRBJ2-5|-|TRBV7-3
CASSVLTGIQETQYF
TGTGCCAGCAGCGTCCTCACAGGTATCCAAGAGACCCAGTACTTC
>-|TRBJ1-5|once|TRBV6-2/TRBV6-3
CASSYVQMTHSNQPQHF
TGTGCCAGCAGTTACGTACAGATGACACATAGCAATCAGCCCCAGCATTTT
>TRBD2|TRBJ2-2|-|TRBV3-1/TRBV3-2
CALTGSGARTGELFF
TGTGCCCTCACGGGTAGCGGGGCACGAACCGGGGAGCTGTTTTTT
>TRBD2|TRBJ2-1|-|TRBV4-1
CASSQATSGSLNEQFF
TGCGCCAGCAGCCAAGCCACTAGCGGGTCTCTCAATGAGCAGTTCTTC